The T cell receptor (beta chain) described here comes from a study of T-cell reconstitution after alpha-beta-depleted transplantation in children. Study conclusions and caveats: Reported findings indicate that, about two months after transplant, alpha-beta T cells came from several hundred expanded clones, which were derived from non-depleted graft cells.

This clonotype appeared a few times. The antigen is undetermined. This CDR3 spans 15 amino acids. Germline V gives CDR1 DFQATT, CDR2 SNEGSKA (reference sequence). Trimming removed 0 bases at V and 0 bases at J, with 9 bases between. Molecular barcoding with unique molecular identifiers was used for the TCRbeta library. A single record per CDR3 protein comes from TCRdb applying MiXCR to the PCR reads. Of about 980,000 distinct CDR3 sequences listed, roughly 29% are singletons. V is TRBV20-1 and J is TRBJ1-5; D is unclear. The source is a boy under two years old who had a stem cell transplant for SCID, so the T cells may come from the graft donor. The specimen comprised PBMCs, mostly from graft donor cells, sampled 360 days after TCRalphabeta/CD19-depleted stem cell transplant. CDR3 region: CSAREGPFSNQPQHF. The DNA for the CDR3 is TGCAGTGCTAGAGAGGGCCCGTTTAGCAATCAGCCCCAGCATTTT.